The entry below gives a single T cell receptor (beta chain) sequence along with its context. The V gene's germline CDR1 is SEHNR and CDR2 FQNEAQ (reference sequence). The length of the CDR3 is 15 residues. With V trimmed by 5 bases and J by 7 bases, 7 bases remained unmatched. The repertoire was sequenced with immunoSEQ multiplex PCR; TCRdb's copy has only in-frame clones and lacks some. This sample carries 130,000 to 150,000 clones, 84% of them seen once, and the ten largest clones take roughly 6.2%. This entry comes from a study of blood T cell repertoires in COVID-19. Study background: In each case, the material was cDNA or gDNA derived from T cells, B-cell-depleted T cells, or PBMCs.

What was sequenced was PBMCs or T cells enriched from blood (not recorded which). The chain links TRBV7-9 to TRBJ1-6, with 8 bases that match TRBD1. This receptor was obtained from a woman aged 50 to 60 who had been exposed to COVID-19. The CDR3 loop is CASSPAGTGNSPLHF. The CDR3 DNA reads as TGTGCCAGCAGCCCCGCCGGGACAGGCAATTCACCCCTCCACTTT.